The clone carrying this TCR beta chain was observed a few times. Its antigen remains unknown. These data belong to a study of T cell repertoires in cytomegalovirus infection. About the research overall: CMV infection together with matching HLA type was indicated by public TCR beta signatures. Broader study findings: HLA-C-restricted TCR beta clonotypes specific for CMV led the ex vivo response. Cumulated frequencies of public TCR beta families served to identify carriers of CMV plus the relevant HLA.

TCRdb re-analysed the reads in MiXCR, keeping a single row per CDR3 protein. Of 200,000 to 300,000 distinct CDR3 sequences listed, more than 9% are singletons. The V gene lost 6 bases and the J gene lost 7 bases, with 14 bases spanning the gap. Germline V gene lookup returns CDR1 LNHDA and CDR2 SQIVND (reference sequence). CDR3 length: 13 residues. V is TRBV19 and J is TRBJ2-3; D unclear. Sequencing was carried out using PBMCs. The TCR comes from a human donor in good health (CMV status not recorded). Some clones in this sample may be carry-over from other donors' samples. The CDR3 spells CASSPDGTNTQYF. Here the CDR3 DNA reads TGTGCCAGTAGCCCCGACGGTACAAATACGCAGTATTTT.